This is a list of T cell receptor beta chains from one sample in a study of CD8 T cells in Susac syndrome. MiXCR was run by TCRdb on the immunoSEQ multiplex PCR reads, yielding one entry per CDR3 protein. The table lists approximately 210,000 distinct CDR3 sequences, about 94% of them singletons. The material sequenced was CD4+ T cells from PBMCs. Source of these receptors: a human donor with Susac syndrome. CDR3s include the opening cysteine and the closing phenylalanine or tryptophan.

V: TRBV3-1; CDR3: CASSPPRHEGNTEAFF
V: TRBV11-2; CDR3: CASSSETGAYQETQYF
V: TRBV30; CDR3: CAWRVSTDTQYF
V: TRBV20-1; CDR3: CSASVGRGSNSPLHF
V: TRBV7-2; CDR3: CASSFLRNTEAFF
V: TRBV4-3; CDR3: CASSQGTVDNYGYTF
V: TRBV5-6; CDR3: CASSLEMTGGNSPLHF
V: TRBV24-1; CDR3: CATSTSGDTYEQYF
V: TRBV6-2/TRBV6-3; CDR3: CAIGPYATEAFF
V: TRBV6-2/TRBV6-3; CDR3: CASRPTGTGELFF
V: TRBV15; CDR3: CATSSSPGNEGEQYF
V: TRBV20-1; CDR3: CSARRFGGTELSNQPQHF
V: TRBV30; CDR3: CAWSQQTEAFF
V: TRBV2; CDR3: CASSINSGNTIYF
V: TRBV30; CDR3: CAWSGGRSNSPLHF
V: TRBV3-1; CDR3: CASSPGAGYTF
V: TRBV9; CDR3: CASSVRAGGNTGELFF